The 11 T cell receptor beta chains below come from one sample, sequenced in a study of blood T cell repertoires in COVID-19. Only in-frame clones appear in the TCRdb table, and some are missing; sequencing was by immunoSEQ multiplex PCR. Of about 52,000 clones in the sample, around 81% are singletons; the top ten hold about 7.3%. The sample taken for sequencing was peripheral blood. The receptor source for this set is a man between 65 and 79 years old with active COVID-19.

DNA for the CDR3: TGCGCCAGCAGCTTGGCGTCGAGGGGGCTTGACTATGGCTACACCTTC. This sequence encodes CASSLASRGLDYGYTF. V is TRBV5-1 and J is TRBJ1-2; 7 bases agree with TRBD1. Germline-derived CDR1 and CDR2 are SGHRS and YFSETQ. The CDR3 runs to 16 residues. With 0 bases clipped from V and 3 bases from J, the junction kept 8 bases outside the gene matches.

The genes are TRBV19 and TRBJ1-6; D is possibly TRBD1 (6 bases). The V and J ends lost 2 bases and 4 bases respectively, with 15 bases between them. The germline V gene has CDR1 LNHDA and CDR2 SQIVND (reference sequence). This CDR3 spans 17 amino acids. CDR3 sequence reads: CASSISQRRGYNSPLHF. CDR3 DNA: TGTGCCAGTAGTATATCGCAACGTAGGGGGTATAATTCACCCCTCCACTTT.

V usage is TRBV7-6 and J usage is TRBJ1-2, with 7 bases matching TRBD1. Germline V gene data show CDR1 as SGHVS and CDR2 as FNYEAQ. The junction had 8 bases not matched to a gene; V was cut back by 5 bases and J by 5 bases. There are 14 residues in the CDR3. For the CDR3, the DNA is TGTGCCAGCAGCACCGGACAGGACTCTTATGGCTACACCTTC. Protein sequence: CASSTGQDSYGYTF.

The chain joins TRBV6-6 to TRBJ2-7, with TRBD1 matching 8 bases. The CDR3 is made up of 13 amino acids. Trimming removed 6 bases from V and 6 bases from J; junction bases left unmatched: 7. Germline values: CDR1 MNHNY, CDR2 SVGAGI (reference sequence). CDR3 nucleotide sequence: TGTGCCAGCAGCGACAGGGGTCGGCGCGAGCAGTACTTC. The encoded protein is CASSDRGRREQYF.

There are a few counts of this clone. This chain joins TRBV9 and TRBJ2-7, with D tentatively TRBD1 (5 bases). The CDR3 has 15 amino acids. Germline lookup yields CDR1 SGDLS and CDR2 YYNGEE. The V and J ends lost 0 bases and 6 bases respectively, with 16 bases between them. CDR3 in DNA: TGTGCCAGCAGCGTAGCCCTCACAGGTTTAAGCGAGCAGTACTTC. As protein: CASSVALTGLSEQYF. The variable domain in full, with the rest retrieved from reference TRBV9 and TRBJ2-7, is DSGVTQTPKHLITATGQRVTLRCSPRSGDLSVYWYQQSLDQGLQFLIQYYNGEERAKGNILERFSAQQFPDLHSELNLSSLELGDSALYFCASSVALTGLSEQYFGPGTRLTVT.

A note on this clone: In the same sample, other DNA sequences code for this CDR3. This rearrangement joins TRBV5-1 to TRBJ2-3; TRBD2 aligns across 10 bases. Germline loops: CDR1 SGHRS, CDR2 YFSETQ. CDR3 length: 16 amino acids. V shed 0 bases, J shed 1 base, and the junction held 2 bases outside the gene matches. The DNA for the CDR3 is TGCGCCAGCAGCTTGGGAGGGACTAGCGGCACAGATACGCAGTATTTT. This codes for CASSLGGTSGTDTQYF. Complete variable domain (other parts from reference TRBV5-1 and TRBJ2-3): KAGVTQTPRYLIKTRGQQVTLSCSPISGHRSVSWYQQTPGQGLQFLFEYFSETQRNKGNFPGRFSGRQFSNSRSEMNVSTLELGDSALYLCASSLGGTSGTDTQYFGPGTRLTVL.

Only one count was recorded for this clone. This chain links TRBV12-3 or TRBV12-4 with TRBJ1-6; D remains unclear. With 4 bases removed from V and 2 bases from J, the gap between germline ends came to 3 bases. The CDR3 has 13 amino acids. The CDR3 spells CASSSTYNSPLHF. The CDR3 bases are TGTGCCAGCAGTTCCACCTATAATTCACCCCTCCACTTT.

This chain connects TRBV18 to TRBJ1-3, with D possibly being TRBD1 (5 bases). Germline CDR1 KGHSH, CDR2 LQKENI. The CDR3 runs to 15 residues. V was cut by 3 bases and J by 4 bases, with 13 bases left in between. CDR3 nucleotide sequence: TGTGCCAGCTCACCCGAGGACAACCTCGGAAACACCATATATTTT. Translated: CASSPEDNLGNTIYF.

The chain couples TRBV5-3 to TRBJ2-3; TRBD2 is a possible D gene (5 bases). TRBV5-3 has ORF status, its function being uncertain. Between the trimmed V and J ends, which lost 3 bases and 2 bases, there was a span of 16 bases. This CDR3 comprises 16 residues. The CDR3 region has the DNA TGTGCCAGAAGCTCGACTAACTACTTTCACACAGATACGCAGTATTTT. Translated: CARSSTNYFHTDTQYF.

This clone has a handful of counts. The chain uses TRBV29-1 and TRBJ2-3; D remains unclear. V was pared by 1 base and J by 4 bases, with 9 bases between. The CDR3 runs 13 residues. The germline CDR1 and CDR2 sequences are SQVTM and ANQGSEA. The CDR3: CSVEAGESDTQYF. The CDR3 coding sequence is TGCAGCGTTGAAGCTGGAGAGTCAGATACGCAGTATTTT.

The V gene is TRBV4-1, the J gene TRBJ1-2, with TRBD1 identical over 9 bases. CDR1 MGHRA and CDR2 YSYEKL come from the germline V gene. V trimming: 4 bases; J trimming: 4 bases; junction bases outside the gene matches: 7. The CDR3 is made up of 15 amino acids. The CDR3 region has the DNA TGCGCCAGCAGCCTACGACAGGGGGGAGGCTATGGCTACACCTTC. Encoded protein: CASSLRQGGGYGYTF.